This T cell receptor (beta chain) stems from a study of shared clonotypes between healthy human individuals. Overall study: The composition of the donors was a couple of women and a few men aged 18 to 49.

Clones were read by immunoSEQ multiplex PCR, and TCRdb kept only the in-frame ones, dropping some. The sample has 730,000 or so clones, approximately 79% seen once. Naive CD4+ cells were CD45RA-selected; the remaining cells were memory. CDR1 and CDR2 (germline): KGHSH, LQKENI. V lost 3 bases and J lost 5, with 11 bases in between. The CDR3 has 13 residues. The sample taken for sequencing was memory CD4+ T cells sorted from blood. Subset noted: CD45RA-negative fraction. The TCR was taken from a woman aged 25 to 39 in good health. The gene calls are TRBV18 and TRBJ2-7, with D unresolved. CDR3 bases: TGTGCCAGCTCACCGGGCAGCATCAACGAGCAGTACTTC. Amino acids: CASSPGSINEQYF.